This T cell receptor (beta chain) emerged from a study of T cell changes during pregnancy in multiple sclerosis. In its sample, this clone was seen once. The assay was immunoSEQ multiplex PCR, and TCRdb's table has in-frame clones only and misses some. The data contain under 85,000 clones, 85% to 95% of them singletons. J lost 2 bases, V lost 3 bases, and 8 bases had no gene match. Germline V gene data show CDR1 as LNHDA and CDR2 as SQIVND (reference sequence). The CDR3 contains 16 residues. The rearrangement joins TRBV19 to TRBJ2-3; 7 nucleotides align to TRBD2. The input for sequencing was CD4+ T cells from peripheral blood mononuclear cells, taken in the second trimester of pregnancy. The receptor was derived from a female donor with multiple sclerosis, enrolled in a pregnancy study. CDR3 coding DNA: TGTGCCAGTAGTATCGAAGGGGAGGGCCCCACAGATACGCAGTATTTT. Translating it yields CASSIEGEGPTDTQYF.